These T cell receptor beta chains were read from a single sample in a study of T-cell reconstitution after alpha-beta-depleted transplantation in children. In TCRdb, the PCR reads were re-called with MiXCR into one record per CDR3 protein. The sample shows fewer than 130,000 distinct CDR3 sequences, 10% of them seen only once. The sequenced sample was PBMCs from the stem cell graft donor, obtained from the stem cell graft. Receptor source: a human donor who donated a stem cell graft to a child with acute lymphoblastic leukemia. Both conserved end residues are part of each CDR3. Each record gives: D gene, V gene, J gene, clone size, CDR3 protein, CDR3 DNA. D genes are given only for firm matches. Clone size is stated in some rows and not others, as once, few, many or a class when expanded.

-	TRBV5-1	TRBJ1-3	many	CASSLAEGGAAGNTIYF	TGCGCCAGCAGCTTGGCCGAAGGGGGGGCTGCTGGAAACACCATATATTTT
-	TRBV12-3/TRBV12-4	TRBJ2-1	many	CASSSRAGNEQFF	TGTGCCAGCAGTTCGCGGGCTGGGAATGAGCAGTTCTTC
-	TRBV5-1	TRBJ2-2	many	CASSPGRGTGELFF	TGCGCCAGCAGCCCGGGACGGGGCACCGGGGAGCTGTTTTTT
TRBD2	TRBV9	TRBJ2-2	many	CASSVAGGWAGELFF	TGTGCCAGCAGCGTAGCGGGGGGTTGGGCCGGGGAGCTGTTTTTT
TRBD1	TRBV28	TRBJ1-2	many	CASRAQGIRFSYGYTF	TGTGCCAGCAGGGCACAGGGGATACGCTTTTCCTATGGCTACACCTTC
-	TRBV6-5	TRBJ2-3	many	CASTLADTQYF	TGTGCCAGCACGTTGGCAGATACGCAGTATTTT
TRBD1	TRBV12-3/TRBV12-4	TRBJ2-7	many	CASSSLGTGIEQYF	TGTGCCAGCAGTTCCCTAGGGACAGGGATCGAGCAGTACTTC
TRBD1	TRBV9	TRBJ2-1	many	CASSVKVGTGFYNEQFF	TGTGCCAGCAGCGTTAAAGTGGGGACAGGGTTTTACAATGAGCAGTTCTTC
-	TRBV7-2	TRBJ1-5	many	CASSLDSNQPQHF	TGTGCCAGCAGCTTAGACAGCAATCAGCCCCAGCATTTT
TRBD2	TRBV20-1	TRBJ2-5	many	CSARLAGGGETQYF	TGCAGTGCTAGACTAGCGGGAGGGGGAGAGACCCAGTACTTC
-	TRBV7-2	TRBJ2-3	many	CASSPRRTDTQYF	TGTGCCAGCAGCCCCCGACGCACAGATACGCAGTATTTT
TRBD2	TRBV4-2	TRBJ2-3	many	CASSQDHGGRGMDTQYF	TGTGCCAGCAGCCAAGATCACGGCGGGAGAGGGATGGATACGCAGTATTTT
-	TRBV10-2	TRBJ2-3	many	CASGDGLYTDTQYF	TGCGCCAGCGGTGATGGACTTTACACAGATACGCAGTATTTT
-	TRBV20-1	TRBJ2-1	many	CSAHRTASSYNEQFF	TGCAGTGCTCACCGGACAGCGAGCTCCTACAATGAGCAGTTCTTC
-	TRBV9	TRBJ2-7	many	CASSAEGGYEQYF	TGTGCCAGCAGCGCGGAGGGGGGGTACGAGCAGTACTTC
TRBD2	TRBV19	TRBJ2-5	many	CASSAFFSGPTQETQYF	TGTGCCAGTAGTGCTTTCTTTAGCGGGCCCACACAAGAGACCCAGTACTTC
-	TRBV3-1	TRBJ1-5	-	CASSPRQTNQPQHF	TGTGCCAGCAGCCCCCGACAGACGAATCAGCCCCAGCATTTT
-	TRBV7-6	TRBJ1-2	few	CASSNGLRGGGGYTF	TGTGCCAGCAGCAACGGACTCAGGGGAGGCGGCGGCTACACCTTC
-	TRBV20-1	TRBJ2-5	many	CSARAEGFGQETQYF	TGCAGTGCTAGAGCGGAGGGTTTCGGACAGGAGACCCAGTACTTC
-	TRBV5-1	TRBJ1-2	many	CASSSAGRSDYGYTF	TGCGCCAGCAGTTCCGCAGGGAGGAGTGACTATGGCTACACCTTC
TRBD1	TRBV9	TRBJ1-2	many	CASSVKGAYGYTF	TGTGCCAGCAGCGTCAAGGGGGCCTATGGCTACACCTTC
-	TRBV24-1	TRBJ2-7	many	CATSDSRVPYEQYF	TGTGCCACCAGTGATTCCCGGGTCCCCTACGAGCAGTACTTC
TRBD2	TRBV20-1	TRBJ2-7	-	CSTLAGRNEQYF	TGCAGTACACTAGCGGGGAGGAACGAGCAGTACTTC
-	TRBV11-3	TRBJ2-1	few	CASSLDSPPNNEQFF	TGTGCCAGCAGCTTAGATTCCCCCCCCAACAATGAGCAGTTCTTC
-	TRBV12-3/TRBV12-4	TRBJ2-7	many	CASSQIRGTYEQYF	TGTGCCAGCAGCCAAATTCGGGGGACCTACGAGCAGTACTTC
TRBD1	TRBV9	TRBJ2-3	many	CASSVGARTGRSLDTQYF	TGTGCCAGCAGCGTAGGGGCCAGGACAGGGCGGTCCTTAGATACGCAGTATTTT
TRBD2	TRBV24-1	TRBJ2-2	many	CATRGAGDAGELFF	TGTGCCACCAGAGGAGCGGGAGATGCCGGGGAGCTGTTTTTT
-	TRBV7-8	TRBJ1-2	many	CASSPRLVGTNYGYTF	TGTGCCAGCAGCCCAAGACTCGTGGGAACTAACTATGGCTACACCTTC
-	TRBV12-3/TRBV12-4	TRBJ2-5	many	CASSLVPQETQYF	TGTGCCAGCAGTTTAGTACCTCAAGAGACCCAGTACTTC